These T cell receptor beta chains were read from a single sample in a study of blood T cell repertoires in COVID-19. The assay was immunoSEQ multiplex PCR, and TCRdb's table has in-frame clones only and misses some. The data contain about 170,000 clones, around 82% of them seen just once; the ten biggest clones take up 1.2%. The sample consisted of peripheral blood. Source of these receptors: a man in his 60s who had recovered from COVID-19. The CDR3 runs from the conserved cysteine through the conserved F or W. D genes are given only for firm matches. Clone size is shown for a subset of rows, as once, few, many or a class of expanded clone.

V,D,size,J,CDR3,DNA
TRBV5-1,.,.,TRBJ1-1,CASSASGSDTEAFF,TGCGCCAGCAGCGCCTCCGGGAGCGACACTGAAGCTTTCTTT
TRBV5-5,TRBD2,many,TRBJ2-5,CASSFLAGGETQYF,TGTGCCAGCAGCTTCCTAGCGGGGGGAGAGACCCAGTACTTC
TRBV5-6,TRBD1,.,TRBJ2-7,CASSLYGTEREQYF,TGTGCCAGCAGCTTATATGGGACAGAGAGAGAGCAGTACTTC
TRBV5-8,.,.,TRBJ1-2,CASSLLQGAYYGYTF,TGTGCCAGCAGCTTGCTACAGGGAGCGTACTATGGCTACACCTTC
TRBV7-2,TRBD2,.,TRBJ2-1,CASSLSSGGLSYNEQFF,TGTGCCAGCAGCTTATCTAGCGGGGGTTTGTCCTACAATGAGCAGTTCTTC
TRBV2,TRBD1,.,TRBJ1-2,CASSGEQGSYGYTF,TGTGCCAGCAGTGGAGAACAGGGGAGCTATGGCTACACCTTC
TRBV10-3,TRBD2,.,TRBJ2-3,CAISGLAGGPSTDTQYF,TGTGCCATCAGTGGACTAGCGGGGGGGCCTTCCACAGATACGCAGTATTTT
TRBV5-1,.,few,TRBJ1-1,CASGQPNSEAFF,TGCGCCAGCGGACAGCCGAATTCTGAAGCTTTCTTT
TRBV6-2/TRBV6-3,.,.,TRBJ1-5,CASSSDSNQPQHF,TGTGCCAGCAGCTCAGATAGCAATCAGCCCCAGCATTTT
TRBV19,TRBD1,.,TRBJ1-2,CASSLGQANYGYTF,TGTGCCAGTAGTCTGGGACAGGCTAACTATGGCTACACCTTC
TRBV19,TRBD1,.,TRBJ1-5,CASSIGGTGAFNQPQHF,TGTGCCAGTAGTATTGGGGGGACAGGGGCCTTCAATCAGCCCCAGCATTTT
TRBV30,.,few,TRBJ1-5,CAWSVRLGNQPQHF,TGTGCCTGGAGTGTACGGTTAGGCAATCAGCCCCAGCATTTT
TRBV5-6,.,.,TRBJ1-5,CASSILQGEPQHF,TGTGCCAGCAGCATCCTACAGGGCGAGCCCCAGCATTTT
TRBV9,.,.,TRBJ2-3,CASSVGTGTDTQYF,TGTGCCAGCAGCGTAGGGACTGGCACAGATACGCAGTATTTT
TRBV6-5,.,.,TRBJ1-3,CASSDSVLSGNTIYF,TGTGCCAGCAGCGACAGTGTTCTGTCTGGAAACACCATATATTTT
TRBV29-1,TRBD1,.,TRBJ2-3,CSVGDSGTDTQYF,TGCAGCGTGGGGGACAGCGGCACAGATACGCAGTATTTT
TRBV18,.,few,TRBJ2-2,CASSPRGGTSNTGELFF,TGTGCCAGCTCACCGAGGGGGGGGACCTCGAACACCGGGGAGCTGTTTTTT
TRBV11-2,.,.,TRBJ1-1,CASSLPPLNTEAFF,TGTGCCAGCAGCTTACCCCCTCTCAACACTGAAGCTTTCTTT
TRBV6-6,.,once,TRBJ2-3,CASSYGVALATDTQYF,TGTGCCAGCAGTTACGGAGTGGCGCTAGCAACAGATACGCAGTATTTT
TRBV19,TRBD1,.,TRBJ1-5,CASNNRGIQPQHF,TGTGCCAGTAATAACAGGGGAATTCAGCCCCAGCATTTT
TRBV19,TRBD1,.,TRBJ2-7,CASQDRASYEQYF,TGTGCCTCACAGGACAGGGCCTCCTACGAGCAGTACTTC
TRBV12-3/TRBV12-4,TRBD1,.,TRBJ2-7,CASRLTGFLQYF,TGTGCCAGCAGGCTGACAGGGTTCCTTCAGTACTTC
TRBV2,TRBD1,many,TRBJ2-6,CASNERTGLSGANVLTF,TGTGCCAGCAACGAGCGGACAGGATTATCTGGGGCCAACGTCCTGACTTTC
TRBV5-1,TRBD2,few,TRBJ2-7,CASSFAPTTGGYSYEQYF,TGCGCCAGCAGCTTTGCCCCCACAACCGGGGGGTATTCATACGAGCAGTACTTC
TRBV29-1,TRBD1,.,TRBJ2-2,CSVGDSPGELFF,TGCAGCGTTGGGGACAGCCCCGGGGAGCTGTTTTTT
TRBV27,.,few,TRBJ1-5,CASSLNQGPGQPQHF,TGTGCCAGCAGTCTCAATCAGGGTCCAGGTCAGCCCCAGCATTTT
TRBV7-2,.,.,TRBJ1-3,CASSEGGGGGNTIYF,TGTGCCAGCAGCGAGGGAGGGGGGGGCGGAAACACCATATATTTT
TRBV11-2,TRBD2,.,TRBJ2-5,CASSLGSRGGVKETQYF,TGTGCCAGCAGCTTAGGTTCGCGGGGGGGAGTAAAAGAGACCCAGTACTTC
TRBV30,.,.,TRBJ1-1,CAWKGVFGAFF,TGTGCCTGGAAAGGGGTCTTCGGGGCTTTCTTT
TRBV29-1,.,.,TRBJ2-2,CSVEGPYRTGEQFF,TGCAGCGTTGAAGGTCCCTACCGGACCGGGGAGCAGTTTTTT
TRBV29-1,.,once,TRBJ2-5,CSAVHGAAQETQYF,TGCAGCGCGGTACATGGGGCAGCCCAAGAGACCCAGTACTTC
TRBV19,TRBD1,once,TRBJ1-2,CASRMTGAGYGYTF,TGTGCCAGTAGAATGACAGGGGCAGGCTATGGCTACACCTTC
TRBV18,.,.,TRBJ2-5,CASSSRETQYF,TGTGCCAGCTCATCCAGGGAGACCCAGTACTTC
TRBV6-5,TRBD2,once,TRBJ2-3,CASVKAGSNTQYF,TGTGCCAGCGTTAAAGCGGGGTCAAATACGCAGTATTTT
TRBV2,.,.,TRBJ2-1,CASRADGYSYNEQFF,TGTGCCAGCAGGGCTGACGGGTACTCCTACAATGAGCAGTTCTTC
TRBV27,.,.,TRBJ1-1,CASSGSGTQAGAFF,TGTGCCAGCAGTGGATCCGGGACTCAAGCCGGAGCTTTCTTT
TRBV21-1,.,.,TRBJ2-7,CASSKSPPGLIYEQYF,TGTGCCAGCAGCAAATCCCCGCCAGGACTGATATACGAGCAGTACTTC
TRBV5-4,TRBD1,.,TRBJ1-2,CASSPGSQGAFGGYTF,TGTGCCAGCAGCCCTGGTTCACAGGGGGCTTTCGGTGGCTACACCTTC
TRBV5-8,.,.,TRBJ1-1,CASSSPYEGMNTEAFF,TGTGCCAGCAGCTCCCCATATGAGGGAATGAACACTGAAGCTTTCTTT
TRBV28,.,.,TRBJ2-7,CASRGQGVVYEQYF,TGTGCCAGCAGGGGCCAGGGTGTTGTCTACGAGCAGTACTTC
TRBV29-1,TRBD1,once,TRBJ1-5,CSASGTGRDQPQHF,TGCAGCGCCTCGGGGACAGGGCGAGATCAGCCCCAGCATTTT
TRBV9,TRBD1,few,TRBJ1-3,CASSVMGQGRGNTIYF,TGTGCCAGCAGCGTAATGGGACAGGGGAGAGGAAACACCATATATTTT
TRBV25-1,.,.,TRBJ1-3,CASSELLGSSGNTIYF,TGTGCCAGCAGTGAACTTTTGGGGAGCTCTGGAAACACCATATATTTT
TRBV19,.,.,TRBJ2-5,CASSTGGQSTQYF,TGTGCCAGTAGTACGGGGGGACAATCGACCCAGTACTTC
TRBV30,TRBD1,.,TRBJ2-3,CAWDRDRGSDTQYF,TGTGCCTGGGACCGGGACAGGGGTTCAGATACGCAGTATTTT
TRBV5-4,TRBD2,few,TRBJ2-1,CASRSSGGASYNEQFF,TGTGCCAGCAGGAGTAGCGGGGGGGCCTCCTACAATGAGCAGTTCTTC
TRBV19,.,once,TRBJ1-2,CASSRTLRSNYGYTF,TGTGCCAGTAGTCGAACCTTACGGTCTAACTATGGCTACACCTTC
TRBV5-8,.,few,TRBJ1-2,CASSLSGTYGYTF,TGTGCCAGCAGCTTATCAGGAACCTATGGCTACACCTTC
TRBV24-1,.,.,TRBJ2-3,CATSKEVTQYF,TGTGCCACCAGTAAAGAGGTTACGCAGTATTTT
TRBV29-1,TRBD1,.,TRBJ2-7,CSVRTGGYEQYF,TGCAGCGTTAGGACAGGGGGCTACGAGCAGTACTTC
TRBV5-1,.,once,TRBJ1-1,CASTGQMNTEAFF,TGCGCCAGCACCGGACAGATGAACACTGAAGCTTTCTTT
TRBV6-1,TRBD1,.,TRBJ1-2,CASSEAGDRALYGYTF,TGTGCCAGCAGTGAAGCGGGGGACAGAGCCCTCTATGGCTACACCTTC
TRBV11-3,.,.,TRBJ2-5,CASSGRAQETQYF,TGTGCCAGCAGCGGCAGGGCACAAGAGACCCAGTACTTC
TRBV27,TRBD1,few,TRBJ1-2,CATRGGTGNLGGYTF,TGTGCCACCCGGGGAGGGACAGGGAATTTGGGTGGCTACACCTTC